One and the same sample provided the 10 T cell receptor beta chains below, sequenced in a study of quantifying T cell responses using KT2 cells. In the study overall: cDNA was made from DNase-treated RNA using alpha and beta constant primers.

A single-stranded UMI oligo with SP2 sequence was ligated to cDNA 3' ends. An equimolar mix of RC1.1 and RC1.2 primed the beta chain across TRBC1 and TRBC2. TCRdb re-called the UMI-ligation and nested PCR reads with MiXCR, one entry per CDR3 protein. The sample shows around 35,000 distinct CDR3 sequences, about 9.3% of them seen only once. The sequenced sample consisted of PBMCs spiked with cells of the T cell clone KT2. The receptors stem from a human donor.

This clonotype appeared a few times. This rearrangement joins TRBV11-2 to TRBJ1-6; D unresolved. V was pared by 5 bases and J by 7 bases, with 12 bases between. Germline V CDR1 and CDR2: SGHAT, FQNNGV. The CDR3 runs to 14 residues. Written as DNA, the CDR3 is TGTGCCAGCAGCATTGCCTCGAGGAATTCACCCCTCCACTTT. Its translation is CASSIASRNSPLHF.

This clonotype came up many times. This chain uses TRBV10-3 with TRBJ1-1, with TRBD1 as a possible D gene (6 bases). Germline V CDR1 and CDR2: ENHRY, SYGVKD. Trimming shortened V by 6 bases and J by 10 bases, and 21 bases separated the two germline ends. The CDR3 contains 14 residues. The CDR3 DNA reads TGTGCCATCAGCATTCATCAGGGGAATGATGGAGCTTTCTTT. It encodes CAISIHQGNDGAFF.

At least ten counts were recorded for this clonotype. This rearrangement joins TRBV28 to TRBJ1-1, with D perhaps TRBD1 (6 bases). V dropped 7 bases and J dropped 7 bases, with 10 bases sitting between them. Germline V gene lookup returns CDR1 MDHEN and CDR2 SYDVKM. The CDR3 length is 11 residues. The CDR3 loop is CASTDRREAFF. Written as DNA, the CDR3 is TGTGCCAGCACCGACAGGCGTGAAGCTTTCTTT.

This clonotype was seen at least ten times. The V and J genes are TRBV6-6 and TRBJ1-2; 8 bases align to TRBD1. The germline gives CDR1 MNHNY, CDR2 SVGAGI (reference sequence). There are 17 residues in the CDR3. The J segment lost 8 bases and the V segment lost 5 bases, leaving 19 bases of the junction unmatched. CDR3 nucleotide sequence: TGTGCCAGCAGTCCCTCCGGGACAGGACGCCGGTACCTAGGCTACACCTTC. Protein sequence: CASSPSGTGRRYLGYTF.

This clonotype was observed a handful of times. The chain links TRBV27 to TRBJ1-1; D is unclear. The CDR3 has 13 amino acids. V lost 6 bases and J lost 1, with 9 bases in between. Germline V gene sequence: CDR1 MNHEY, CDR2 SMNVEV (reference sequence). The CDR3 DNA is TGTGCCAGCAGAAGAACCCGGAACACTGAAGCTTTCTTT. It codes for CASRRTRNTEAFF.

V is TRBV10-3 and J is TRBJ2-2; unclear D gene. Germline V gene lookup returns CDR1 ENHRY and CDR2 SYGVKD. This CDR3 is built from 14 residues. Between the trimmed V and J ends, which lost 0 bases and 5 bases, there was a span of 7 bases. The CDR3 DNA sequence: TGTGCCATCAGTGAGTCGGCAGAAACCGGGGAGCTGTTTTTT. Amino acid sequence: CAISESAETGELFF.

The sample holds many counts of this clonotype. J is TRBJ2-7 and V is TRBV29-1, with 11 bases identical to TRBD1. V shed 7 bases, J shed 7 bases, and the junction held 9 bases outside the gene matches. The CDR3 runs to 13 residues. Germline V gene sequence: CDR1 SQVTM, CDR2 ANQGSEA. CDR3 DNA sequence: TGCAGCGACAGGACAGGGGGCAAAGGGGAGCAGTACTTC. Protein: CSDRTGGKGEQYF.

The chain is built from TRBV14 and TRBJ2-3; 10 nucleotides match TRBD1. The CDR3 is 17 amino acids. CDR1 and CDR2 from the germline V gene are SGHDN and FVKESK. Trimming removed 4 bases from V and 2 bases from J; junction bases left unmatched: 9. The DNA for the CDR3 is TGTGCCAGCAGCCGACGCGGGACAGGGGTTTTCACAGATACGCAGTATTTT. Amino acid sequence: CASSRRGTGVFTDTQYF.

This clonotype was recorded many times. The J gene is TRBJ2-1, the V gene TRBV4-3; D is unresolved. V shed 4 bases and J shed 9 bases, with 13 bases lying between them. The CDR3 length is 13 residues. Germline CDR1 reads LGHNA; CDR2 reads YSLEER. The CDR3 DNA follows: TGCGCCAGCAGCCTCGACTCATCCACTGAGCAGTTCTTC. This codes for CASSLDSSTEQFF.

This clonotype occurred many times. In nucleotides, the CDR3 is TGTGCCAGCAGTTTAGATGAGACAGGGTTAGTTGAAAAACTGTTTTTT. This sequence encodes CASSLDETGLVEKLFF. The chain combines TRBV12-3 or TRBV12-4 with TRBJ1-4; 7 positions agree with TRBD1. V was pared by 1 base and J by 7 bases, with 9 bases of the junction left unmatched. The CDR3 has 16 amino acids.